Below, 8 T cell receptor beta chains from the same sample are listed, as sequenced in a study of blood T cell repertoires in COVID-19. The data were produced by immunoSEQ multiplex PCR, yet TCRdb's version contains in-frame clones alone and is incomplete. The data show about 64,000 clones, approximately 85% seen once. The material sequenced was peripheral blood. These receptors all come from a human donor in a cohort sampled during active COVID-19.

The chain employs TRBV27 and TRBJ2-3; 9 nucleotides line up with TRBD1. This CDR3 is 16 amino acids long. Germline V CDR1 and CDR2: MNHEY, SMNVEV (reference sequence). The J segment lost 5 bases and the V segment lost 6 bases, leaving 12 bases of the junction unmatched. This CDR3 is CASRVIGQGTGDTQYF. CDR3 in DNA: TGTGCCAGCAGGGTGATTGGACAGGGGACGGGAGATACGCAGTATTTT.

The genes are TRBV5-1 and TRBJ2-3; 9 bases align to TRBD1. V was pared by 4 bases and J by 4 bases, with 7 bases of the junction left unmatched. This CDR3 is built from 15 residues. CDR1 is SGHRS, CDR2 YFSETQ, per germline. The CDR3 DNA follows: TGCGCCAGCAGCAAACGGACAGGGGTGGCAGATACGCAGTATTTT. It specifies CASSKRTGVADTQYF.

The rearrangement links TRBV6-4 to TRBJ2-7; possible D gene TRBD2, 6 bases. V gave up 0 bases and J gave up 4 bases, with 13 bases separating them. This CDR3 has 15 residues. Per the germline V gene, CDR1 is MRHNA and CDR2 is SNTAGT. The CDR3 is CASSDSTSLRYEQYV. In DNA form, the CDR3 reads TGTGCCAGCAGTGACTCGACTAGTTTAAGGTACGAGCAGTACGTC.

V and J are TRBV7-2 and TRBJ1-6; TRBD1 matches at 7 bases. The V gene end was trimmed by 4 bases and the J gene end by 6 bases; junction bases not matched to a gene: 9. The germline V gene has CDR1 SGHTA and CDR2 FQGNSA. There are 16 residues in the CDR3. The CDR3, as DNA: TGTGCCAGCAGCTCCCGGGACAGCAGGACTAATTCACCCCTCCACTTT. Translating it yields CASSSRDSRTNSPLHF.

The genes are TRBV5-1 and TRBJ2-5, with 7 bases aligning to TRBD1. Germline-derived CDR1 and CDR2 are SGHRS and YFSETQ. The CDR3 is made up of 17 amino acids. The junction had 18 bases not matched to a gene; V was cut back by 5 bases and J by 5 bases. The CDR3 spells CASRPGLRGRVSETQYF. The CDR3 region has the DNA TGCGCCAGCAGACCCGGTTTGAGGGGGCGGGTAAGCGAGACCCAGTACTTC.

The rearrangement joins TRBV19 to TRBJ1-1, with TRBD1 as a possible D gene (5 bases). The CDR3 is made up of 14 amino acids. Germline V gives CDR1 LNHDA, CDR2 SQIVND (reference sequence). V lost 4 bases to trimming and J lost 2 bases, with 11 bases between them. The CDR3 spells CASSRGDSNTEAFF. The CDR3 nucleotides are TGTGCCAGTAGTAGGGGGGATTCCAACACTGAAGCTTTCTTT. Full variable domain (missing parts from reference TRBV19 and TRBJ1-1): DGGITQSPKYLFRKEGQNVTLSCEQNLNHDAMYWYRQDPGQGLRLIYYSQIVNDFQKGDIAEGYSVSREKKESFPLTVTSAQKNPTAFYLCASSRGDSNTEAFFGQGTRLTVV.

In DNA form, the CDR3 reads TGTGCCAGCAGCAGAAGGGAGGTAACAGGGGGTCAGCCCCAGCATTTT. Protein: CASSRREVTGGQPQHF. V is TRBV2 and J is TRBJ1-5; TRBD1 aligns across 8 bases. CDR3 length: 16 residues. With 6 bases clipped from V and 6 bases from J, the junction kept 13 bases outside the gene matches. Germline CDR1 reads SNHLY; CDR2 reads FYNNEI.

V usage is TRBV2 and J usage is TRBJ2-3, with D maybe TRBD2 (6 bases). CDR3 length: 14 residues. Germline CDR1 reads SNHLY; CDR2 reads FYNNEI. V was pared by 5 bases and J by 7 bases, with 16 bases between. This chain's CDR3 is CASSPGTSPYTQYF. CDR3 coding DNA: TGTGCCAGCAGTCCCGGGACTTCCCCCTATACGCAGTATTTT.